A selection of T cell receptor beta chains follows, all from one sample in a study of cytomegalovirus exposure and HLA in healthy donors. The method was immunoSEQ multiplex PCR; TCRdb's version includes in-frame clones alone and lacks a portion of them. Of about 150,000 clones listed, 80% to 95% are singletons. Sequencing used PBMCs. The receptors here all came from a man younger than 35 in good health and CMV-seronegative. The CDR3 runs from the conserved cysteine through the conserved F or W. A D gene is named only where the DNA matches it firmly. Expanded clones are given a class, and other clones once, few, many or no size at all.

CDR3 protein	CDR3 DNA	clone size	V gene	D gene	J gene
CAISQGAGELFF	TGTGCCATCAGTCAGGGGGCCGGGGAGCTGTTTTTT	.	TRBV10-3	TRBD1	TRBJ2-2
CASSEDRFNEKLFF	TGTGCCAGCAGTGAAGACAGGTTTAATGAAAAACTGTTTTTT	.	TRBV2	.	TRBJ1-4
CASTRRPHNEQFF	TGTGCCAGCACCCGGAGGCCTCACAATGAGCAGTTCTTC	.	TRBV14	.	TRBJ2-1
CASSLPRGNADTQYF	TGTGCCAGCAGCTTGCCGCGGGGAAACGCAGATACGCAGTATTTT	.	TRBV5-6	.	TRBJ2-3
CASSLMPGGGGVQETQYF	TGTGCCAGCAGCTTAATGCCGGGCGGCGGGGGGGTCCAAGAGACCCAGTACTTC	once	TRBV11-3	TRBD2	TRBJ2-5
CASSEAGGESYEQYF	TGTGCCAGCAGTGAAGCAGGGGGCGAGTCCTACGAGCAGTACTTC	.	TRBV6-1	TRBD1	TRBJ2-7
CASSKILRRKGSCGKRGEQFF	TGTGCCAGCAGCAAAATATTAAGGCGGAAAGGCAGCTGTGGGAAAAGGGGTGAGCAGTTCTTC	.	TRBV21-1	.	TRBJ2-1
CASSPWTGGAKNIQYF	TGTGCCAGCAGCCCCTGGACAGGGGGAGCCAAAAACATTCAGTACTTC	.	TRBV13	TRBD1	TRBJ2-4
CASSLGPGVYEQYF	TGTGCCAGCAGCTTAGGTCCAGGGGTGTACGAGCAGTACTTC	.	TRBV7-9	.	TRBJ2-7
CASLPERGWFGYTF	TGTGCCAGTCTACCTGAAAGGGGCTGGTTTGGCTACACCTTC	once	TRBV19	.	TRBJ1-2
CASRGGETQYF	TGTGCCAGCAGGGGGGGGGAGACCCAGTACTTC	.	TRBV6-1	TRBD2	TRBJ2-5
CASSLDRGQRGGYTF	TGCGCCAGCAGCTTGGACAGGGGGCAAAGAGGCGGCTACACCTTC	.	TRBV5-1	TRBD1	TRBJ1-2
CASNAQGSGSSYNSPLHF	TGTGCCAGTAATGCCCAGGGGTCGGGAAGCTCCTATAATTCACCCCTCCACTTT	.	TRBV19	.	TRBJ1-6
CASGTSHNEQFF	TGTGCCAGCGGTACTAGCCACAATGAGCAGTTCTTC	.	TRBV6-5	.	TRBJ2-1
CASSPGLAGTDTQYF	TGTGCCAGCAGCCCGGGACTAGCGGGCACAGATACGCAGTATTTT	once	TRBV9	TRBD2	TRBJ2-3
CASSDSTYNEQFF	TGTGCCAGCAGCGACAGTACCTACAATGAGCAGTTCTTC	.	TRBV9	.	TRBJ2-1
CASSQPTGLDNEQFF	TGTGCCAGCAGCCAGCCGACAGGGCTTGACAATGAGCAGTTCTTC	.	TRBV11-3	TRBD1	TRBJ2-1
CASRPGGGGTDTQYF	TGTGCCAGCAGGCCCGGCGGGGGAGGCACAGATACGCAGTATTTT	.	TRBV2	TRBD2	TRBJ2-3
CSVESSEVGTDTQYF	TGCAGCGTTGAAAGTTCAGAGGTCGGCACAGATACGCAGTATTTT	.	TRBV29-1	.	TRBJ2-3
CASSPFEANYGYTF	TGTGCCAGCAGCCCCTTTGAGGCAAACTATGGCTACACCTTC	.	TRBV7-9	.	TRBJ1-2
CASSLPGRRGNYGYTF	TGTGCCAGCAGCTTGCCAGGGCGAAGGGGGAACTATGGCTACACCTTC	.	TRBV5-4	.	TRBJ1-2
CASSLQTGGFNEQFF	TGTGCCAGCAGTTTACAGACCGGGGGATTCAATGAGCAGTTCTTC	.	TRBV6-5	.	TRBJ2-1
CASSPIGGGGSEAFF	TGTGCCAGCAGCCCTATAGGCGGGGGGGGATCTGAAGCTTTCTTT	.	TRBV7-9	.	TRBJ1-1
CASSYSTGGRETQYF	TGTGCCAGCAGTTACTCGACCGGGGGGCGAGAGACCCAGTACTTC	.	TRBV6-6	.	TRBJ2-5
CASSFRREVHNEQFF	TGTGCCAGCAGCTTCCGGCGGGAGGTCCACAATGAGCAGTTCTTC	.	TRBV5-4	TRBD2	TRBJ2-1
CASSEYIRVNEQFF	TGTGCCAGCAGTGAATATATTCGAGTAAATGAGCAGTTCTTC	.	TRBV25-1	.	TRBJ2-1
CSVEAPGTGASTDTQYF	TGCAGCGTTGAAGCTCCCGGGACAGGGGCTAGCACAGATACGCAGTATTTT	once	TRBV29-1	TRBD1	TRBJ2-3
CASSTQRSSYEQYF	TGTGCCAGTAGTACCCAGCGGAGCTCCTACGAGCAGTACTTC	.	TRBV19	.	TRBJ2-7
CATSSAGRGYEQYF	TGTGCCACCAGCAGTGCTGGGAGGGGTTACGAGCAGTACTTC	.	TRBV15	TRBD2	TRBJ2-7
CASTTSGTENEKLFF	TGTGCCAGCACCACAAGTGGGACAGAGAATGAAAAACTGTTTTTT	.	TRBV5-4	TRBD1	TRBJ1-4
CASSERDFEGVNTEAFF	TGTGCCAGCAGCGAACGGGATTTTGAGGGGGTGAACACTGAAGCTTTCTTT	.	TRBV21-1	.	TRBJ1-1
CATSGKRGIEQFF	TGTGCCACCAGCGGAAAGCGGGGGATTGAGCAGTTCTTC	.	TRBV15	TRBD2	TRBJ2-1
CASSQSGLAGQETQYF	TGTGCCAGCAGCCAATCGGGACTAGCGGGACAAGAGACCCAGTACTTC	.	TRBV5-4	TRBD2	TRBJ2-5
CASSGTGGMDQPQHF	TGTGCCAGCAGCGGAACAGGGGGGATGGATCAGCCCCAGCATTTT	.	TRBV2	TRBD1	TRBJ1-5
CATGEGQTSGSTDTQYF	TGTGCCACAGGCGAGGGGCAAACTAGCGGGAGCACAGATACGCAGTATTTT	.	TRBV15	TRBD2	TRBJ2-3
CASSLVAGSNTGELFF	TGCGCCAGCAGCTTGGTGGCAGGGTCGAACACCGGGGAGCTGTTTTTT	.	TRBV5-1	.	TRBJ2-2
CACSGVIGDAFF	TGTGCCTGCAGCGGGGTGATTGGAGATGCTTTCTTT	.	TRBV30	.	TRBJ1-1
CASSPRGKEPGANVLTF	TGTGCCAGCAGTCCGCGGGGGAAGGAACCAGGGGCCAACGTCCTGACTTTC	.	TRBV5-4	TRBD2	TRBJ2-6
CASSQGTTPAFF	TGCGCCAGCAGCCAAGGGACAACCCCGGCTTTCTTT	.	TRBV4-3	.	TRBJ1-1
CASSLAGTYEQYF	TGCGCCAGCAGCTTGGCGGGGACCTACGAGCAGTACTTC	.	TRBV5-1	.	TRBJ2-7
CASSDSVGGPQHF	TGTGCCAGCAGTGACTCGGTCGGGGGGCCCCAGCATTTT	.	TRBV6-4	.	TRBJ1-5
CASSVVDSLSANTGELFF	TGTGCCAGCAGCGTAGTCGACTCCCTGTCCGCGAACACCGGGGAGCTGTTTTTT	once	TRBV9	.	TRBJ2-2
CASSVDLAGITGELFF	TGTGCCAGCAGCGTAGACCTAGCGGGAATCACCGGGGAGCTGTTTTTT	.	TRBV9	TRBD2	TRBJ2-2
CASSEISGRGIEQYF	TGTGCCAGCAGTGAAATATCAGGGAGGGGGATCGAGCAGTACTTC	.	TRBV6-1	.	TRBJ2-7
CASSLVGPQETQYF	TGTGCCAGCAGCCTAGTTGGGCCGCAAGAGACCCAGTACTTC	.	TRBV7-9	.	TRBJ2-5
CASSLRGLSTDTQYF	TGCGCCAGCAGCTTGAGGGGACTCAGCACAGATACGCAGTATTTT	.	TRBV5-1	.	TRBJ2-3
CASSPRTGAAYGYTF	TGTGCCAGCAGCCCTCGGACAGGGGCGGCCTATGGCTACACCTTC	.	TRBV5-8	TRBD1	TRBJ1-2
CASSQGGGTQETQYF	TGTGCCAGCAGCCAAGGGGGGGGGACCCAAGAGACCCAGTACTTC	once	TRBV6-6	.	TRBJ2-5
CASSSYPQGRAGNTIYF	TGTGCCAGCAGTTCATACCCCCAGGGAAGGGCTGGAAACACCATATATTTT	.	TRBV27	.	TRBJ1-3
CASSLGPSNTEAFF	TGCGCCAGCAGCTTGGGTCCCTCGAACACTGAAGCTTTCTTT	once	TRBV5-1	.	TRBJ1-1
CASSSGGQRYGEQFF	TGTGCCAGCAGCTCGGGGGGCCAGAGATATGGTGAGCAGTTCTTC	.	TRBV5-4	.	TRBJ2-1
CATSLRTSGHEQYF	TGTGCCACCAGCTTACGTACTAGCGGCCACGAGCAGTACTTC	.	TRBV15	TRBD2	TRBJ2-7
CASSLGLASTDTQYF	TGTGCCAGCAGCTTGGGACTAGCGAGCACAGATACGCAGTATTTT	.	TRBV5-4	TRBD2	TRBJ2-3
CASSQPGTFNEQFF	TGTGCCAGCAGCCAACCCGGGACTTTCAATGAGCAGTTCTTC	.	TRBV14	.	TRBJ2-1
CASSFGTGGVYEQYF	TGTGCCAGCAGCTTCGGGACAGGGGGCGTTTACGAGCAGTACTTC	.	TRBV5-6	TRBD1	TRBJ2-7
CSVVKRAGRLNTEAFF	TGCAGCGTTGTAAAGCGGGCAGGGAGGCTGAACACTGAAGCTTTCTTT	once	TRBV29-1	.	TRBJ1-1
CASSEGGRKASGELFF	TGTGCCAGCAGTGAAGGCGGGAGGAAAGCTTCCGGGGAGCTGTTTTTT	.	TRBV2	TRBD2	TRBJ2-2
CASSPPGQGFQPQHF	TGTGCCAGCAGTCCGCCTGGACAGGGCTTCCAGCCCCAGCATTTT	few	TRBV28	TRBD1	TRBJ1-5